This TCR beta chain comes out of a study of PD-1 blockade in classical Hodgkin lymphoma. Points from the study as a whole: TCR diversity at baseline was reported to be reduced in newly diagnosed patients relative to healthy donors. Although disease activity or prior therapy may be involved, causes of the repertoire differences remain undefined.

Each patient's relapse followed autologous stem cell transplantation, and brentuximab vedotin exposure varied. The repertoire was sequenced with immunoSEQ multiplex PCR; TCRdb's copy has only in-frame clones and lacks some. The table records about 36,000 clones, approximately 70% of them present only once. This clone qualifies as medium-sized. Its antigen is unknown. CDR3 length: 15 amino acids. Germline V gene lookup returns CDR1 LNHDA and CDR2 SQIVND (reference sequence). The germline V and J ends were trimmed by 10 bases and 2 bases, with 20 bases remaining between them. This clonotype was sampled from a human donor with classical Hodgkin lymphoma. The chain links TRBV19 to TRBJ1-1; TRBD1 is a possible D gene (6 bases). The sequencing here drew on peripheral blood mononuclear cells (PBMCs), taken before the second cycle of nivolumab. The DNA of the CDR3 is TGTGCCACCCAGCTCGGGGGGCGCATCAACACTGAAGCTTTCTTT. Translating gives CATQLGGRINTEAFF.